The rows below give T cell receptor beta chains drawn from one sample of a study of regulatory T cells in long-lasting Graves disease. MiXCR, applied by TCRdb to the multiplex PCR reads, yields one record per CDR3 protein. The sample consists of 350,000 to 450,000 distinct CDR3 sequences, around 20% of them appearing once. The specimen comprised peripheral blood mononuclear cells (PBMCs), sampled when the disease was refractory, from a patient treated with antithyroid drugs. These receptors all stem from a female donor with Graves disease. The CDR3 runs from the conserved cysteine through the conserved F or W.

TRBJ1-1	TRBV30	CAWSLQSNTEAFF
TRBJ2-5	TRBV12-3/TRBV12-4	CASSNKGRHQETQYF
TRBJ2-2	TRBV7-2	CASSLTAARTGELFF
TRBJ2-5	TRBV14	CASSQGPPETQYF
TRBJ2-2	TRBV19	CASSEQSNTGELFF
TRBJ2-5	TRBV18	CASSPVFRGQETQYF
TRBJ2-1	TRBV6-1	CASSESTGTVRNEQFF
TRBJ2-7	TRBV28	CASSLTPPLSGRSYEQYF
TRBJ2-7	TRBV20-1	CSAKDSSYEQYF
TRBJ1-2	TRBV28	CASSGDRGGSGYTF
TRBJ2-5	TRBV2	CASKRTSGGGTETQYF
TRBJ1-1	TRBV3-1	CASSLKDRKNTEAFF
TRBJ2-4	TRBV2	CASSESSGSNIQYF
TRBJ2-3	TRBV28	CASSPQMMRGGKDTQYF
TRBJ2-7	TRBV7-9	CASSWRDAPYEQYF
TRBJ1-5	TRBV28	CASSFGGVPSNQPQHF
TRBJ2-7	TRBV2	CASRLPAQGGEQYF
TRBJ1-6	TRBV20-1	CSGQGAANSPLHF
TRBJ1-5	TRBV2	CASAWTGFNQPQHF
TRBJ1-1	TRBV29-1	CSVEVVQGGTEAFF